Each of the 32 T cell receptor beta chains below was sequenced from the same sample in a study of blood T cell repertoires in COVID-19. The table came from immunoSEQ multiplex PCR; TCRdb's copy has only in-frame clones and leaves some out. Seen here are about 500,000 clones, around 87% observed once, and the top ten hold under 0.85%. What was sequenced was PBMCs or T cells enriched from blood (not recorded which). Source of these receptors: a woman between 18 and 29 years old who had recovered from COVID-19.

The chain links TRBV6-6 to TRBJ1-6, with TRBD1 as a possible D gene (5 bases). Trimming pared 0 bases from V and 5 bases from J, leaving 8 bases between. The germline V gene encodes CDR1 MNHNY and CDR2 SVGAGI (reference sequence). The CDR3 has 15 amino acids. CDR3 loop: CASSYSEGNNSPLHF. For the CDR3, the DNA is TGTGCCAGCAGTTACTCGGAGGGGAATAATTCACCCCTCCACTTT.

CDR3 region: CASSSGLSEAQHF. The DNA of the CDR3 is TGTGCCAGCAGTTCGGGCCTCTCGGAGGCCCAGCATTTT. The chain couples TRBV27 to TRBJ1-5, with D hard to call. CDR3 length: 13 amino acids. Germline values: CDR1 MNHEY, CDR2 SMNVEV (reference sequence). V lost 4 bases to trimming and J lost 11 bases, with 15 bases between them.

The CDR3 DNA reads TGTGCCAGTAGTTGGACTAGCGGGGGGGATAGCACAGATACGCAGTATTTT. It specifies CASSWTSGGDSTDTQYF. The chain combines TRBV19 with TRBJ2-3, with 15 bases matching TRBD2. Per the germline V gene, CDR1 is LNHDA and CDR2 is SQIVND (reference sequence). Trimming removed 5 bases from V and 0 bases from J; junction bases left unmatched: 3. This CDR3 region has 17 residues.

V usage is TRBV11-2 and J usage is TRBJ2-5, with TRBD2 matching 7 bases. This CDR3 has 15 residues. Germline-derived CDR1 and CDR2 are SGHAT and FQNNGV. With V trimmed by 4 bases and J by 1 base, 6 bases remained unmatched. CDR3 protein: CASSSRGVPQETQYF. DNA for the CDR3: TGTGCCAGCAGCTCCCGGGGGGTCCCCCAAGAGACCCAGTACTTC.

The CDR3 coding sequence is TGTGCCAGCTCCACAACAGGGGTCGGCACTGAAGCTTTCTTT. It codes for CASSTTGVGTEAFF. V and J are TRBV9 and TRBJ1-1; 7 nucleotides agree with TRBD1. The CDR3 runs to 14 residues. V was clipped by 7 bases and J by 4 bases; unmatched bases: 10. Germline CDR1 reads SGDLS; CDR2 reads YYNGEE.

V is TRBV2 and J is TRBJ2-7, with TRBD2 as a possible D gene (5 bases). This CDR3 contains 14 residues. V was cut by 7 bases and J by 5 bases, with 18 bases left in between. The V gene's germline CDR1 is SNHLY and CDR2 FYNNEI. CDR3 sequence: CASTSPTYSNEQYF. The CDR3 nucleotides read TGTGCCAGCACTAGCCCTACTTACAGTAACGAGCAGTACTTC.

The chain is built from TRBV18 and TRBJ1-1, with TRBD1 matching 10 bases. This CDR3 is built from 14 residues. V shed 6 bases and J 7 bases; nucleotides not matched to a gene: 8. Germline loops: CDR1 KGHSH, CDR2 LQKENI. CDR3 protein: CASSLGTGAIEAFF. The DNA of the CDR3 is TGTGCCAGCTCTCTAGGGACAGGGGCGATTGAAGCTTTCTTT.

The chain uses TRBV19 and TRBJ1-4; 9 positions match TRBD1. The CDR3 is 14 amino acids. V dropped 3 bases and J dropped 8; count of bases not matched to a gene: 4. In germline, CDR1 is LNHDA, CDR2 SQIVND (reference sequence). For the CDR3, the DNA is TGTGCCAGTAGTATGGGACAGGGCGGCGAAAAACTGTTTTTT. Its protein is CASSMGQGGEKLFF.

This rearrangement joins TRBV18 to TRBJ1-2; TRBD1 aligns across 9 bases. Unmatched junction bases numbered 20, after V lost 6 bases and J lost 3 bases. Per germline, CDR1 KGHSH and CDR2 LQKENI. This CDR3 spans 19 amino acids. DNA of the CDR3: TGTGCCAGCTCCAAAGATTCCCCCGGAACAGGGGGCTTGGACTATGGCTACACCTTC. Its translation: CASSKDSPGTGGLDYGYTF.

The rearrangement links TRBV28 to TRBJ2-1; 12 positions agree with TRBD2. The V gene end was trimmed by 5 bases and the J gene end by 6 bases; junction bases not matched to a gene: 2. There are 14 residues in the CDR3. The germline V gene has CDR1 MDHEN and CDR2 SYDVKM. In nucleotides, the CDR3 is TGTGCCAGCAGTCTAGCGGGGGGGCTCAATGAGCAGTTCTTC. Its protein is CASSLAGGLNEQFF.

The V call is TRBV27, the J call TRBJ2-1; maybe TRBD1 (6 bases). Germline V gives CDR1 MNHEY, CDR2 SMNVEV (reference sequence). The CDR3 contains 16 residues. Trimming pared 5 bases from V and 5 bases from J, leaving 19 bases between. The CDR3 sequence is CASSSPRQEHHNEQFF. For the CDR3, the DNA is TGTGCCAGCAGTAGCCCTCGACAGGAACACCACAATGAGCAGTTCTTC.

V is TRBV30 and J is TRBJ2-1; D is unclear. Germline CDR1 reads GTSNPN; CDR2 reads SVGIG (reference sequence). The CDR3 is 11 amino acids. V was shortened by 0 bases and J by 6 bases, with 3 bases between the two germline ends. The CDR3 region has the DNA TGTGCCTGGAGTGTCCTCAATGAGCAGTTCTTC. Protein sequence: CAWSVLNEQFF.

J is TRBJ1-5 and V is TRBV6-2 or TRBV6-3; tentatively, D is TRBD1 (6 bases). V gave up 4 bases and J gave up 5 bases, with 9 bases separating them. Germline CDR1 is MNHEY and CDR2 is SVGEGT. This CDR3 region has 13 residues. CDR3 sequence: CASSFHRDQPQHF. The CDR3 nucleotides are TGTGCCAGCAGTTTTCACAGGGATCAGCCCCAGCATTTT.

The genes are TRBV7-6 and TRBJ2-7, with D possibly TRBD1 on 6 matching bases. This CDR3 is 18 amino acids long. Germline CDR1 reads SGHVS; CDR2 reads FNYEAQ. V was trimmed by 1 base and J by 4 bases, leaving 23 bases between them. The DNA of the CDR3 is TGTGCCAGCAGCTTAGATCAAGGACAGTCAACCGAGAATTACGAGCAGTACTTC. Translation gives CASSLDQGQSTENYEQYF. The full variable domain, in which reference TRBV7-6 and TRBJ2-7 provide the parts outside the CDR3, is GAGVSQSPRYKVTKRGQDVALRCDPISGHVSLYWYRQALGQGPEFLTYFNYEAQQDKSGLPNDRFSAERPEGSISTLTIQRTEQRDSAMYRCASSLDQGQSTENYEQYFGPGTRLTVT.

The V call is TRBV7-2, the J call TRBJ1-2; D unresolved. V was shortened by 3 bases and J by 6 bases, with 11 bases between the two germline ends. Germline CDR1 reads SGHTA; CDR2 reads FQGNSA. The CDR3 has 13 residues. Here the CDR3 reads CASSFRGGNGYTF. In DNA, the CDR3 is TGTGCCAGCAGCTTCCGCGGAGGGAATGGCTACACCTTC. Complete variable domain (other parts from reference TRBV7-2 and TRBJ1-2): GAGVSQSPSNKVTEKGKDVELRCDPISGHTALYWYRQSLGQGLEFLIYFQGNSAPDKSGLPSDRFSAERTGGSVSTLTIQRTQQEDSAVYLCASSFRGGNGYTFGSGTRLTVV.

The CDR3 coding sequence is TGTGCCAGCAGTGAAATCGCCCAGGGTCTGGGGCATCAGCCCCAGCATTTT. Residues: CASSEIAQGLGHQPQHF. This chain uses TRBV6-1 with TRBJ1-5, with TRBD1 as a possible D gene (5 bases). Per the germline V gene, CDR1 is MNHNS and CDR2 is SASEGT. The CDR3 totals 17 residues. V lost 2 bases to trimming and J lost 5 bases, with 19 bases between them.

The chain uses TRBV10-3 and TRBJ1-2, with 8 bases aligning to TRBD1. CDR3 length equals 12 residues. Germline V gene lookup returns CDR1 ENHRY and CDR2 SYGVKD. The CDR3 region has the DNA TGTGGACACAGGGGGGACAACTATGGCTACACCTTC. Translated, it gives CGHRGDNYGYTF.

This rearrangement joins TRBV19 to TRBJ2-3, with 7 bases identical to TRBD1. This CDR3 is 14 amino acids long. Trimming removed 8 bases from V and 7 bases from J; junction bases left unmatched: 12. The germline V gene encodes CDR1 LNHDA and CDR2 SQIVND (reference sequence). This CDR3 is CASCPGTEVNTQYF. The CDR3 coding sequence is TGTGCCAGTTGCCCCGGGACAGAAGTCAATACGCAGTATTTT.

V gene TRBV3-1 (or the pseudogene TRBV3-2) combines with J gene TRBJ1-1; a weak D match, TRBD1 (5 bases). Germline V gene data show CDR1 as LGHDT and CDR2 as YNNKEL (reference sequence). V was shortened by 1 base and J by 5 bases, with 17 bases between the two germline ends. This CDR3 comprises 16 residues. The CDR3 sequence is CASSQGRGRVGTEAFF. The DNA for the CDR3 is TGTGCCAGCAGCCAAGGGAGGGGACGGGTAGGGACTGAAGCTTTCTTT.

The V call is TRBV5-6, the J call TRBJ1-4, with D possibly being TRBD1 (5 bases). Trimming pared 2 bases from V and 10 bases from J, leaving 21 bases between. Germline CDR1 reads SGHDT; CDR2 reads YYEEEE. The CDR3 has 16 residues. The CDR3 here is CASSLGEGRPVGKLFF. Here the CDR3 DNA reads TGTGCCAGCAGCTTAGGGGAAGGGAGGCCAGTCGGAAAACTGTTTTTT.

This chain joins TRBV12-3 or TRBV12-4 and TRBJ2-7; the D is unclear. The CDR3 loop spans 12 amino acids. Trimming pared 6 bases from V and 3 bases from J, leaving 9 bases between. CDR3 residues: CASSPPFYEQYF. Written as DNA, the CDR3 is TGTGCCAGCAGCCCTCCCTTCTACGAGCAGTACTTC.

The rearrangement uses TRBV18 and TRBJ1-1; D not certain. The V end lost 4 bases, the J end lost 0 bases, and 15 bases lay between the germline ends. Germline V gene lookup returns CDR1 KGHSH and CDR2 LQKENI. The CDR3 runs to 16 residues. The CDR3 region is CASSQIVGELNTEAFF. In DNA form, the CDR3 reads TGTGCCAGCTCACAGATTGTTGGGGAGCTGAACACTGAAGCTTTCTTT.

The chain couples TRBV30 to TRBJ1-1, with D unclear. V was trimmed by 4 bases and J by 7 bases, leaving 10 bases between them. This CDR3 is built from 11 residues. Germline assignment: CDR1 GTSNPN and CDR2 SVGIG (reference sequence). In nucleotides, the CDR3 is TGTGCCTGGACCTCTGTGAGTGAAGCTTTCTTT. Amino acid sequence: CAWTSVSEAFF.

This chain uses TRBV14 with TRBJ1-2; D gene uncertain. V was shortened by 4 bases and J by 4 bases, with 10 bases between the two germline ends. The length of the CDR3 is 13 residues. The germline V gene encodes CDR1 SGHDN and CDR2 FVKESK. The CDR3 nucleotides read TGTGCCAGCAGCCGAACAGCCCTCTATGGCTACACCTTC. Protein sequence: CASSRTALYGYTF.

The genes are TRBV5-4 and TRBJ2-5; 7 bases map to TRBD2. Germline V gives CDR1 SGHNT, CDR2 YYREEE (reference sequence). J gave up 5 bases and V 4 bases, and 8 bases lay outside the gene matches. The CDR3 runs to 14 residues. The CDR3 spells CASSVDVGGETQYF. DNA of the CDR3: TGTGCCAGCAGCGTAGACGTGGGAGGGGAGACCCAGTACTTC.

The rearrangement joins TRBV5-5 to TRBJ1-3; 9 bases match TRBD1. Per germline, CDR1 SGHKS and CDR2 YYEKEE (reference sequence). The junction had 13 bases not matched to a gene; V was cut back by 4 bases and J by 2 bases. This CDR3 has 18 amino acids. The DNA for the CDR3 is TGTGCCAGCAGCAGACGCCCCGGGACAGGGAATCCTGGAAACACCATATATTTT. Translating it yields CASSRRPGTGNPGNTIYF.

V gene TRBV5-6 combines with J gene TRBJ1-2, with D unresolved. Germline V CDR1 and CDR2: SGHDT, YYEEEE. With 3 bases removed from V and 0 bases from J, the gap between germline ends came to 6 bases. The CDR3 contains 13 residues. The CDR3 sequence: CASSSDSNYGYTF. In nucleotides, the CDR3 is TGTGCCAGCAGCTCGGACTCTAACTATGGCTACACCTTC.

This clone was seen only once. The rearrangement joins TRBV28 to TRBJ1-6; TRBD1 matches at 8 bases. The V gene's germline CDR1 is MDHEN and CDR2 SYDVKM. V lost 6 bases, J lost 10 bases, and 2 bases stayed unmatched. The CDR3 length is 12 residues. The CDR3 DNA reads as TGTGCCAGCAGGGCAGGGGGCTCACCCCTCCACTTT. The encoded protein is CASRAGGSPLHF.

In nucleotides, the CDR3 is TGTGCCTGGAGTGTACCGGTCCCCGGCGAGCAGTACTTC. This codes for CAWSVPVPGEQYF. The rearrangement links TRBV30 to TRBJ2-7, with D unresolved. V lost 0 bases and J lost 6, with 12 bases in between. In germline, CDR1 is GTSNPN, CDR2 SVGIG (reference sequence). The CDR3 covers 13 residues.

The rearrangement joins TRBV28 to TRBJ2-1; tentatively, D is TRBD2 (5 bases). Germline CDR1 is MDHEN and CDR2 is SYDVKM. V was shortened by 5 bases and J by 10 bases, with 15 bases between the two germline ends. The CDR3 contains 13 residues. CDR3 protein: CASSPMGPGEQFF. In DNA, the CDR3 is TGTGCCAGCAGTCCGATGGGCCCGGGGGAGCAGTTCTTC. Full variable domain (remainder filled in from reference TRBV28 and TRBJ2-1): DVKVTQSSRYLVKRTGEKVFLECVQDMDHENMFWYRQDPGLGLRLIYFSYDVKMKEKGDIPEGYSVSREKKERFSLILESASTNQTSMYLCASSPMGPGEQFFGPGTRLTVL.

The chain combines TRBV10-2 with TRBJ1-2; D is possibly TRBD1 (6 bases). Trimming took off 5 bases at V and 3 bases at J, with 10 bases between the two ends. This CDR3 contains 13 residues. Germline assignment: CDR1 WSHSY and CDR2 SAAADI. CDR3 DNA: TGCGCCAGCAGTCGGGGGGGCGACTATGGCTACACCTTC. Translation gives CASSRGGDYGYTF.

A few counts support this clone. The chain uses TRBV10-3 and TRBJ1-1; TRBD1 might be the D (6 bases). The CDR3 has 13 amino acids. Germline assignment: CDR1 ENHRY and CDR2 SYGVKD. Deletions cut 8 bases from V and 3 bases from J, with 13 bases between. As DNA, the CDR3 is TGTGCCATCGGTCAGGGGCGTGACACTGAAGCTTTCTTT. Protein sequence: CAIGQGRDTEAFF.